This TCR beta chain emerged from a study of blood T cells in healthy people across ages. Study findings and constraints: It was the long-lived donors that had more naive CD4+ cells and higher diversity than aged donors. Observed TCR beta diversity per million T cells went down as age went up. This fall followed a roughly linear course with age. Researchers said unsorted PBMCs prevented a conclusive naive versus antigen-experienced comparison.

This clonotype was seen many times. Its matching antigen is unknown. For the second PCR, which ran for about 7 to 11 cycles, a sample-barcoded 5' primer and a J-beta primer mix were used. TCRdb reprocessed the 5' RACE reads via MiXCR and lists one record per CDR3 protein. The table lists approximately 700,000 distinct CDR3 sequences, roughly 32% of them singletons. CDR3 length: 14 residues. The germline gives CDR1 GTSNPN, CDR2 SVGIG (reference sequence). The chain uses TRBV30 and TRBJ2-5; 7 nucleotides agree with TRBD1. Near its end, the DNA agrees better with TRBJ2-7, so the J call may be wrong. Sequencing input: blood. This receptor was obtained from a woman older than 75 in good health. The CDR3, as DNA: TGTGCCTGGAATTTCCGGACAGGAGACGCCGAGCAGTACTTC. Translation: CAWNFRTGDAEQYF.